This TCR beta chain was captured in a study of blood T cell repertoires in COVID-19. The overall study: Spain, Italy and the United States supplied samples that represented acute and convalescent COVID-19. T cells, B-cell-depleted T cells, or PBMCs provided the cDNA or gDNA that served as material.

The CDR3 runs 17 residues. J gave up 7 bases and V 4 bases, and 15 bases lay outside the gene matches. Germline V gives CDR1 LGHNA, CDR2 YSLEER. Original processing notes: Reference gene primer amplification yielded estimated nucleated cell counts. Clones were sequenced by immunoSEQ multiplex PCR, and TCRdb holds only the in-frame ones, with some missing. V and J calls and clone size follow that table, whereas D and trimming were derived from the DNA. The sample gives 250,000 or so clones, around 83% of which show up once; 5% to 7.5% is in the top ten. The study drew participants aged about 18 to 95 years from 24 US areas.

This clonotype originated in a woman in her forties or fifties who had been exposed to COVID-19. The chain employs TRBV4-3 and TRBJ2-3; TRBD2 aligns across 9 bases. Material: PBMCs or T cells enriched from blood (not recorded which). The CDR3 here is CASSPSVGAGGLNTQYF. CDR3 DNA: TGCGCCAGCAGCCCCTCGGTTGGGGCGGGGGGGCTAAATACGCAGTATTTT.